Listed below are T cell receptor beta chains from one sample, sequenced in a study of shared clonotypes between healthy human individuals. Sequencing was performed with immunoSEQ multiplex PCR; in TCRdb, only in-frame clones are kept and a portion is missing. The table shows 800,000 or so clones, with approximately 96% occurring only once. Sequencing was carried out using naive CD8+ T cells sorted from blood. The receptors originated from a man aged 25 to 40 in good health. Both conserved end residues are part of each CDR3. Fields, in order: V gene, J gene, clone size, D gene, CDR3 DNA, CDR3 protein. D genes are given only for firm matches. Rows may omit the clone size; those that give it use once, few, many or a size class.

TRBV15	TRBJ2-7	.	.	TGTGCCACCAGCAGAGACCGGGGGGCGGGGGACGAGCAGTACTTC	CATSRDRGAGDEQYF
TRBV14	TRBJ2-7	.	TRBD1	TGTGCCAGCAGCCAGCAACAGGGGGCGGACGAGCAGTACTTC	CASSQQQGADEQYF
TRBV27	TRBJ2-5	.	.	TGTGCCAGCCGGGCGGGGATCGTGGAGACCCAGTACTTC	CASRAGIVETQYF
TRBV5-5	TRBJ2-7	.	.	TGTGCCAGCAGCTTGAGGGAGGTTGTTGACGCCTACGAGCAGTACTTC	CASSLREVVDAYEQYF
TRBV5-5	TRBJ2-3	.	.	TGTGCCAGCAGCCTGGGGGGCACAGATACGCAGTATTTT	CASSLGGTDTQYF
TRBV25-1	TRBJ2-3	.	.	TGTGCCAGCAGTCAAGGGATGGACAGCACAGATACGCAGTATTTT	CASSQGMDSTDTQYF
TRBV28	TRBJ2-7	.	TRBD2	TGTGCCAGCAGCAAACTAGCGGGAGTAGGGGCTAGAGAGCAGTACTTC	CASSKLAGVGAREQYF
TRBV11-2	TRBJ1-1	.	.	TGTGCCAGCAGCCCAGGCAGTACTCCGAACACTGAAGCTTTCTTT	CASSPGSTPNTEAFF
TRBV7-8	TRBJ2-1	.	.	TGTGCCAGCAGCGGGCCCAGGGGAAACTCCTACAATGAGCAGTTCTTC	CASSGPRGNSYNEQFF
TRBV27	TRBJ1-1	.	.	TGTGCCAGCAGTTCGGGGGGCACTGAAGCTTTCTTT	CASSSGGTEAFF
TRBV5-1	TRBJ2-7	once	.	TGCGCCAGCAGCTCCTATACAGGCGAGCAGTACTTC	CASSSYTGEQYF
TRBV27	TRBJ2-5	.	.	TGTGCCAGCACTCCAACGGGGGCCGGGGGGGAGACCCAGTACTTC	CASTPTGAGGETQYF
TRBV27	TRBJ2-7	.	TRBD2	TGTGCCAGCAGTTGGTTAGCGGGAGGCCCAGGCGAGTACTTC	CASSWLAGGPGEYF
TRBV4-1	TRBJ2-7	.	.	TGCGCCAGCAGCCAAGGTTCTATCATCGTCTACGAGCAGTACTTC	CASSQGSIIVYEQYF
TRBV28	TRBJ2-7	.	.	TGTGCCACTTCCGTTGGGCCGGGACATCGTTCCTACGAGCAGTACTTC	CATSVGPGHRSYEQYF
TRBV13	TRBJ2-5	.	.	TGTGCCAGCAGCTTGCGGACAGAGCTGCTTCTATTTCAAGAGACCCAGTACTTC	CASSLRTELLLFQETQYF
TRBV6-1	TRBJ2-3	.	TRBD1	TGTGCCAGCAGTGAAGGCTTACAGGGGCTATCTAGCACAGATACGCAGTATTTT	CASSEGLQGLSSTDTQYF
TRBV2	TRBJ2-1	.	TRBD1	TGTGCCAGCAGTGCGGGACAGGGCTACAATGAGCAGTTCTTC	CASSAGQGYNEQFF
TRBV19	TRBJ1-5	.	.	TGTGCCAGTAGTACGCCCTCAGGGACCCAGCATTTT	CASSTPSGTQHF
TRBV11-2	TRBJ2-7	.	.	TGTGCCAGCAGCTTAGCCGGGGGCGAGCAGTACTTC	CASSLAGGEQYF
TRBV27	TRBJ2-7	.	.	TGTGCCAGCAGGTCAGCGGGACAGGTGCGCGACGAGCAGTACTTC	CASRSAGQVRDEQYF
TRBV11-3	TRBJ2-7	.	.	TGTGCCAGCAGCTTAGTCGGCGGTGGGGGCGAGCAGTACTTC	CASSLVGGGGEQYF
TRBV11-2	TRBJ2-4	.	.	TGTGCCAGCAGCCCAGAGGGGGTAAACATTCAGTACTTC	CASSPEGVNIQYF
TRBV7-8	TRBJ2-7	.	.	TGTGCCAGCAGCCCCACAGCGGTTCGGGCCACCTACGAGCAGTACTTC	CASSPTAVRATYEQYF
TRBV27	TRBJ1-2	.	.	TGTGCCAGCATCTCGGACAGATACCCTTATGGCTACACCTTC	CASISDRYPYGYTF
TRBV6-4	TRBJ2-1	.	.	TGTGCCAGCAAACCAAGAGGGGAGGCCTCCTACAATGAGCAGTTCTTC	CASKPRGEASYNEQFF
TRBV6-5	TRBJ1-1	.	.	TGTGCCAGCAGTTACTCTGCGAGCACTGAAGCTTTCTTT	CASSYSASTEAFF
TRBV10-2	TRBJ2-1	.	TRBD2	TGCGCCAGCAGTGGGCTGGCGGGAGGGCCCATTGAGCAGTTCTTC	CASSGLAGGPIEQFF
TRBV19	TRBJ1-2	.	.	TGTGCCAGTAGTATAGGGACAGTTCCTGGCTACACCTTC	CASSIGTVPGYTF
TRBV6-1	TRBJ1-1	.	.	TGTGCCAGCAGTGAGGATTATTACAGGGTGAACACTGAAGCTTTCTTT	CASSEDYYRVNTEAFF
TRBV11-2	TRBJ2-7	.	.	TGTGCCAGCAGCTCCAGTTGGACTATCGAGCAGTACTTC	CASSSSWTIEQYF
TRBV7-9	TRBJ2-7	few	TRBD2	TGTGCCAGCAGCTTTATCCCGGGGTTAGCGGGAGAAACCTACGAGCAGTACTTC	CASSFIPGLAGETYEQYF
TRBV29-1	TRBJ2-1	few	.	TGCAGCGCAAACACGAGGGACGCCCAGGAGCAGTTCTTC	CSANTRDAQEQFF
TRBV10-3	TRBJ1-2	.	.	TGTGCCATCAGTGAGTCAGGACAGTCCTATGGCTACACCTTC	CAISESGQSYGYTF
TRBV7-8	TRBJ1-1	.	.	TGTGCCAGCAGCTTAGGGCTCGTCACTGAAGCTTTCTTT	CASSLGLVTEAFF
TRBV9	TRBJ2-7	.	TRBD2	TGTGCCAGCAGCGTCGGTAGCGGGAGAAATTGGGTCGGCGAGCAGTACTTC	CASSVGSGRNWVGEQYF
TRBV4-3	TRBJ2-2	once	TRBD2	TGCGCCAGCAGCCAAGCTTCGGGAGGGATAACCGGGGAGCTGTTTTTT	CASSQASGGITGELFF
TRBV11-2	TRBJ2-7	.	TRBD1	TGTGCCAGCAGTTGGGACAGAACCTACGAGCAGTACTTC	CASSWDRTYEQYF
TRBV5-5	TRBJ2-6	.	.	TGTGCCAGCAGCTTGCCCTCGGCGGCACTGTCTGGGGCCAACGTCCTGACTTTC	CASSLPSAALSGANVLTF
TRBV25-1	TRBJ2-1	.	.	TGTGCCAGCAGTCGACTTGGGAATGGTCAGGAGCAGTTCTTC	CASSRLGNGQEQFF
TRBV5-6	TRBJ2-1	.	.	TGTGCCAGCAGCTCTGGGGGTGAGCAGTTCTTC	CASSSGGEQFF